These 17 T cell receptor beta chains came from one sample sequenced in a study of shared clonotypes between healthy human individuals. Here immunoSEQ multiplex PCR was the method, and the copy in TCRdb shows in-frame clones only, minus some. The repertoire holds some 96,000 clones, with less than 60% as singletons. The sequencing input was PBMCs. The receptors come from a woman in her 40s in good health. Some clones in this sample may be carry-over from other donors' samples.

This clone came up many times. V is TRBV29-1 and J is TRBJ2-2; 10 nucleotides align to TRBD1. V lost 5 bases to trimming and J lost 5 bases; unmatched junction nucleotides: 5. In germline, CDR1 is SQVTM, CDR2 ANQGSEA. The CDR3 has 14 residues. CDR3 in DNA: TGCAGCGTTTTCAGACAGGGGGCTACCGGGGAGCTGTTTTTT. Its translation: CSVFRQGATGELFF.

This clone was recorded at least ten times. The genes are TRBV5-4 and TRBJ2-7; D gene unclear. The CDR3 is 11 amino acids. The V end was cut by 0 bases, the J end by 6 bases, with 4 bases between. Germline assignment: CDR1 SGHNT and CDR2 YYREEE (reference sequence). The CDR3 nucleotides are TGTGCCAGCAGCTTGGGAGGCGAGCAGTACTTC. Translating gives CASSLGGEQYF.

Points on this clone: The junction shows a germline mismatch at one end, possibly a read error. V is TRBV6-5 and J is TRBJ1-4; D remains ambiguous. The CDR3 loop spans 16 amino acids. Germline lookup yields CDR1 MNHEY and CDR2 SVGAGI. CDR3 residues: CASRYSSGATNEKLFF. CDR3 in DNA: TGTGCCAGCAGGTACTCCAGCGGGGCAACTAATGAAAAACTGTTTTTT.

This chain connects TRBV7-9 to TRBJ2-3; TRBD1 agrees at 7 bases. Germline CDR1 SEHNR, CDR2 FQNEAQ (reference sequence). The CDR3 is 18 residues long. J lost 0 bases, V lost 3 bases, and 12 bases had no gene match. The CDR3 sequence is CASSFISRQGASTDTQYF. The DNA for the CDR3 is TGTGCCAGCAGCTTTATCTCTCGACAGGGCGCTAGCACAGATACGCAGTATTTT.

A word on this clone: A read error may explain this, as a much larger clone is one base away. The J gene is TRBJ1-1, the V gene TRBV4-1; maybe TRBD1 (5 bases). The CDR3 has 15 amino acids. The germline gives CDR1 MGHRA, CDR2 YSYEKL. In nucleotides, the CDR3 is TGCGCCGGCAGCCAAGGGACGCTGCAGAACACTGAAGCTTTCTTT. Translation gives CAGSQGTLQNTEAFF.

CDR3 protein: CASSQEPLPFTDTQYF. DNA of the CDR3: TGTGCCAGCAGCCAAGAACCCCTCCCTTTCACAGATACGCAGTATTTT. This chain connects TRBV11-2 to TRBJ2-3; D remains unclear. Trimming removed 5 bases from V and 2 bases from J, with 17 bases in between. There are 16 residues in the CDR3. The germline gives CDR1 SGHAT, CDR2 FQNNGV.

This clone was observed once. The chain links TRBV30 to TRBJ1-4, with D unresolved. The germline gives CDR1 GTSNPN, CDR2 SVGIG (reference sequence). The CDR3 spans 13 residues. Between the trimmed V and J ends, which lost 3 bases and 6 bases, there was a span of 11 bases. Here the CDR3 reads CAWSAGRDEKLFF. The CDR3 DNA is TGTGCCTGGAGCGCCGGGAGGGATGAAAAACTGTTTTTT.

The table lists this clone with a few counts. The chain employs TRBV7-8 and TRBJ2-7, with 7 bases lining up with TRBD1. The length of the CDR3 is 15 residues. Looked up from germline, CDR1 is SGHVS and CDR2 is FQNEAQ. Trimming took 1 base from V and 2 from J; bases not matched to a gene: 5. CDR3 loop: CASSLEPGTAYEQYF. The CDR3, as DNA: TGTGCCAGCAGCTTAGAACCCGGGACAGCCTACGAGCAGTACTTC.

This clone was observed a few times. The J gene is TRBJ2-3, the V gene TRBV7-6, with TRBD2 as a possible D gene (5 bases). V was clipped by 5 bases and J by 1 base, with 10 bases between them. Germline V gene lookup returns CDR1 SGHVS and CDR2 FNYEAQ. The CDR3 runs to 14 residues. CDR3 DNA sequence: TGTGCCAGCAGCCCCGAACTAGGCACAGATACGCAGTATTTT. It yields the protein CASSPELGTDTQYF.

This clone occurred many times. Other DNA variants within this sample encode the same CDR3. The chain links TRBV18 to TRBJ1-1; D is ambiguous. With 2 bases removed from V and 4 bases from J, the gap between germline ends came to 5 bases. The CDR3 totals 12 residues. Germline V gene lookup returns CDR1 KGHSH and CDR2 LQKENI. In DNA, the CDR3 is TGTGCCAGCTCACCAGGTAGCACTGAAGCTTTCTTT. Amino acids: CASSPGSTEAFF.

This clone has a count of ten or more. V gene TRBV25-1 combines with J gene TRBJ1-4, with D possibly being TRBD1 (6 bases). CDR1 and CDR2 from the germline V gene are MGHDK and SYGVNS. The CDR3 loop spans 16 amino acids. Trimming pared 4 bases from V and 0 bases from J, leaving 12 bases between. The CDR3 sequence: CASSAIGDTTNEKLFF. The CDR3 nucleotides read TGTGCCAGCAGTGCTATAGGGGACACAACTAATGAAAAACTGTTTTTT.

This clone appeared many times. The chain joins TRBV30 to TRBJ2-3, with 7 bases matching TRBD2. V shed 3 bases, J shed 3 bases, and the junction held 3 bases outside the gene matches. The CDR3 runs to 13 residues. CDR1 and CDR2 (germline): GTSNPN, SVGIG (reference sequence). The DNA for the CDR3 is TGTGCCTGGAGAAAGGGAGGGACAGATACGCAGTATTTT. Its protein product is CAWRKGGTDTQYF.

This clone was observed many times. This chain joins TRBV4-1 and TRBJ1-1; D might be TRBD1 (6 bases). This CDR3 is built from 14 residues. Germline V gene lookup returns CDR1 MGHRA and CDR2 YSYEKL. V lost 1 base and J 5 bases, leaving 11 bases between the germline ends. CDR3 sequence: CASSQVVQGTEAFF. The CDR3 DNA sequence: TGCGCCAGCAGCCAAGTTGTCCAGGGGACTGAAGCTTTCTTT.

This clone was recorded at least ten times. The rearrangement joins TRBV5-1 to TRBJ2-1; weak D call: TRBD2 (5 bases). Germline values: CDR1 SGHRS, CDR2 YFSETQ. Trimming took 3 bases from V and 7 from J, leaving 14 bases between them. The CDR3 runs to 14 residues. This CDR3 is CASSSLPGKNEQFF. CDR3 DNA: TGCGCCAGCAGCTCGCTGCCCGGGAAAAATGAGCAGTTCTTC.

The chain recombines TRBV25-1 with TRBJ2-3, with TRBD2 as a possible D gene (5 bases). The CDR3 has 16 amino acids. V lost 0 bases to trimming and J lost 0 bases, with 10 bases between them. Germline values: CDR1 MGHDK, CDR2 SYGVNS. CDR3 residues: CASSEYPSGSTDTQYF. The CDR3, as DNA: TGTGCCAGCAGTGAATATCCGTCGGGGAGCACAGATACGCAGTATTTT.

This clone was observed a few times. This rearrangement joins TRBV7-9 to TRBJ1-2, with D possibly matching TRBD1 (5 bases). The CDR3 length is 14 residues. CDR1 and CDR2 (germline): SEHNR, FQNEAQ (reference sequence). Trimming took off 1 base at V and 4 bases at J, with 10 bases between the two ends. The CDR3, as DNA: TGTGCCAGCAGCTTAGAGGGTGGGGGCTATGGCTACACCTTC. Translation gives CASSLEGGGYGYTF. The full variable domain, rest sourced from reference TRBV7-9 and TRBJ1-2, is DTGVSQNPRHKITKRGQNVTFRCDPISEHNRLYWYRQTLGQGPEFLTYFQNEAQLEKSRLLSDRFSAERPKGSFSTLEIQRTEQGDSAMYLCASSLEGGGYGYTFGSGTRLTVV.

This clone was seen ten or more times. V gene TRBV7-2 combines with J gene TRBJ2-6; unclear D gene. The CDR3 extends over 16 amino acids. Per germline, CDR1 SGHTA and CDR2 FQGNSA. V shed 3 bases and J shed 1 base, with 10 bases lying between them. CDR3 in DNA: TGTGCCAGCAGCTTGGGCCCCGATTCTGGGGCCAACGTCCTGACTTTC. Protein sequence: CASSLGPDSGANVLTF.